These 8 T cell receptor beta chains were all obtained from the same sample, sequenced in a study of human T cells and chemical hapten exposure. Time point denoted: patch test 1, 2 weeks after DPC sensitization. The treatment is: therapeutic diphenylcyclopropenone sensitization with weekly scalp DPC. TCRdb recomputed calls from the RACE reads with MiXCR, one row per CDR3 protein. The table shows 74,000 or so distinct CDR3 sequences, with about 9.4% occurring only once. Here the sequenced sample was whole blood, taken in connection with sensitization to the hapten diphenylcyclopropenone (DPC). Receptors originate from a woman in her forties or fifties with alopecia areata. Some clones in this sample may be carry-over from other donors' samples.

This rearrangement joins TRBV11-2 to TRBJ2-1, with D perhaps TRBD2 (6 bases). CDR1 and CDR2 (germline): SGHAT, FQNNGV. V lost 3 bases and J 9 bases, leaving 12 bases between the germline ends. The CDR3 covers 13 residues. In DNA form, the CDR3 reads TGTGCCAGCAGCTTGCCGGCGCGGGGTGAGCAGTTCTTC. Its protein is CASSLPARGEQFF.

J is TRBJ2-5 and V is TRBV7-2; 8 bases fit TRBD2. This CDR3 spans 16 amino acids. J lost 2 bases, V lost 1 base, and 6 bases had no gene match. The germline V gene has CDR1 SGHTA and CDR2 FQGNSA. CDR3 sequence: CASSLGSSGPQETQYF. The CDR3 bases are TGTGCCAGCAGCTTAGGATCTAGCGGGCCTCAAGAGACCCAGTACTTC.

This rearrangement joins TRBV3-1 to TRBJ2-7, with D unclear. Germline-derived CDR1 and CDR2 are LGHDT and YNNKEL (reference sequence). Trimming pared 3 bases from V and 8 bases from J, leaving 14 bases between. The CDR3 covers 13 residues. CDR3 DNA sequence: TGTGCCAGCAGCCAGGTTCCGAGTGACAAGCAGTACTTC. Translated: CASSQVPSDKQYF.

This clonotype was counted ten times or more. The V gene is TRBV18, the J gene TRBJ1-1, with D perhaps TRBD1 (5 bases). V was pared by 3 bases and J by 1 base, with 9 bases between. Looked up from germline, CDR1 is KGHSH and CDR2 is LQKENI. This CDR3 has 14 residues. The CDR3 sequence is CASSPAGSNTEAFF. The CDR3, as DNA: TGTGCCAGCTCACCGGCAGGGTCGAACACTGAAGCTTTCTTT.

Here the CDR3 reads CSARDWFTGGHEQFF. In DNA form, the CDR3 reads TGCAGTGCTAGGGACTGGTTTACTGGTGGTCATGAGCAGTTCTTC. This sequence joins TRBV20-1 and TRBJ2-1; D is possibly TRBD2 (5 bases). V lost 3 bases to trimming and J lost 8 bases, with 20 bases between them. The germline V gene encodes CDR1 DFQATT and CDR2 SNEGSKA (reference sequence). The CDR3 sequence is 15 residues long.

V gene TRBV7-3 combines with J gene TRBJ2-2, with TRBD2 matching 9 bases. V shed 1 base, J shed 4 bases, and the junction held 4 bases outside the gene matches. The CDR3 is 16 residues long. Germline V gene sequence: CDR1 SGHTA, CDR2 FQGTGA. The CDR3 DNA is TGTGCCAGCAGCTTAATAGCGGGAGTAGGCACCGGGGAGCTGTTTTTT. It codes for CASSLIAGVGTGELFF.

Of note for this clonotype: At one of its ends the junction is not consistent with the germline gene, which may arise from a read error. The rearrangement uses TRBV2 and TRBJ2-4, with 7 bases matching TRBD1. Germline-derived CDR1 and CDR2 are SNHLY and FYNNEI. CDR3 length: 14 amino acids. This chain's CDR3 is CTSSLRDSKNIQYF. In nucleotides, the CDR3 is TGTACCAGCAGTCTCCGGGACAGTAAAAACATTCAGTACTTC.

This clonotype occurred a few times. The V and J genes are TRBV20-1 and TRBJ2-7; 7 nucleotides match TRBD2. The CDR3 length is 14 residues. In germline, CDR1 is DFQATT, CDR2 SNEGSKA (reference sequence). J was trimmed by 2 bases and V by 0 bases; bases with no gene match: 4. Here the CDR3 reads CSARELAEPYEQYF. In DNA form, the CDR3 reads TGCAGTGCTAGAGAGCTAGCGGAGCCCTACGAGCAGTACTTC.